The clone carrying this T cell receptor (beta chain) is a singleton in its sample. Its antigen remains unknown. The CDR3 is 14 residues long. Trimming left V 4 bases short and J 5 bases short, with 13 bases between. The germline CDR1 and CDR2 sequences are LNHDA and SQIVND (reference sequence). This specimen belongs to a study of OX40 agonist ivuxolimab in advanced cancers. Broader study findings: CD8+ T cells showed, on average, more clonal expansion than CD4+ cells.

Only in-frame clones appear in the TCRdb table, and some are missing; sequencing was by immunoSEQ multiplex PCR. The repertoire holds 65,000 to 85,000 clones, more than 80% seen once, with more than 2% in the top ten. The receptor was isolated from an adult with an advanced solid tumor such as melanoma, head and neck, liver or kidney cancer. V gene TRBV19 combines with J gene TRBJ2-3, with D possibly TRBD2 on 6 matching bases. The sequences come from CD4+ or CD8+ T cells sorted from blood, collected in a trial of the OX40 agonist ivuxolimab. CDR3 sequence (DNA): TGTGCCAGTAGTAAAGCTTCTAGCGTAGATACGCAGTATTTT. It yields the protein CASSKASSVDTQYF.